This T cell receptor beta chain is from a study of T cells in Graves' hyperthyroidism and ophthalmopathy. About the research overall: Peripheral blood was secured at the point of initial diagnosis, before any treatment.

Overall study findings and caveats: By a 13 V-J model, ophthalmopathy was set apart from stable hyperthyroidism.

TCR beta CDR3 regions were amplified from RNA transcripts. Primed by the HTBI set, a first-round RT-PCR was run on the TCR CDR3. MiXCR, applied by TCRdb to the multiplex PCR reads, yields one record per CDR3 protein. The sample yields some 490,000 distinct CDR3 sequences, roughly 15% seen once. The table lists this clonotype with a few counts. What it recognizes is unknown. Ophthalmopathy patients showed a Clinical Activity Score of at least 3, NOSPECS grade of at least 4 and duration under 3 months. Trimming at V came to 0 bases and at J to 0 bases, leaving 10 bases not matched to a gene. The CDR3 is 18 amino acids. From germline, CDR1 is SQVTM and CDR2 ANQGSEA.

The source is a woman aged 25-40 years with Graves' ophthalmopathy. Sequenced: blood. The rearrangement uses TRBV29-1 and TRBJ2-3, with 9 bases identical to TRBD2. The CDR3 loop is CSVEDWGTSSLSTDTQYF. The CDR3 nucleotides are TGCAGCGTTGAAGATTGGGGGACTAGCTCACTTAGCACAGATACGCAGTATTTT.